Each of the 11 T cell receptor beta chains below was sequenced from the same sample in a study of T cell responses to AZD1222 COVID-19 vaccine. Some clones are missing from TCRdb's copy, which holds only in-frame ones; the method was immunoSEQ multiplex PCR. The table includes 40,000 to 50,000 clones, around 80% detected once. The sample here was peripheral blood, taken 28 days after the second AZD1222 dose. Every receptor here comes from an adult who received the AZD1222 COVID-19 vaccine.

This clone has just one count. The rearrangement joins TRBV3-1 (or the pseudogene TRBV3-2) to TRBJ2-1; D is unresolved. The CDR3 spans 14 residues. Trimming stripped 0 bases from V and 11 bases from J, with 14 bases between. CDR1 LGHDT and CDR2 YNNKEL come from the germline V gene (reference sequence). CDR3 sequence: CASSQDPVNSKQFF. CDR3 sequence (DNA): TGTGCCAGCAGCCAAGACCCCGTTAACAGCAAGCAGTTCTTC.

A single count supports this clone. DNA of the CDR3: TGTGCCAGTAGTGTATCCCGGCAGGGTAGCACCGGGGAGCTGTTTTTT. This encodes CASSVSRQGSTGELFF. The chain is built from TRBV19 and TRBJ2-2, with D perhaps matching TRBD1 (5 bases). The V gene lost 5 bases and the J gene lost 4 bases, with 17 bases spanning the gap. The germline gives CDR1 LNHDA, CDR2 SQIVND (reference sequence). The CDR3 covers 16 residues.

This chain connects TRBV7-9 to TRBJ2-2; 7 bases match TRBD2. V gave up 5 bases and J gave up 2 bases; unmatched junction bases: 2. The CDR3 length is 14 residues. Germline CDR1 is SEHNR and CDR2 is FQNEAQ (reference sequence). The CDR3 spells CASSRTRNTGELFF. CDR3 DNA sequence: TGTGCCAGCAGCCGGACTAGAAACACCGGGGAGCTGTTTTTT.

V usage is TRBV4-1 and J usage is TRBJ1-4; 9 positions agree with TRBD1. The CDR3 runs to 17 residues. The ends lost 4 bases at V and 6 bases at J; junction bases unmatched: 12. Germline assignment: CDR1 MGHRA and CDR2 YSYEKL. As DNA, the CDR3 is TGCGCCAGCAGCCTTTACCTCTTGGGACAGGGATATGAAAAACTGTTTTTT. This translates into CASSLYLLGQGYEKLFF.

This chain connects TRBV11-3 to TRBJ2-1; D gene unclear. Trimming cost V 3 bases and J 8 bases, with 8 bases left between them. CDR3 size: 12 residues. Germline CDR1 reads SGHNT; CDR2 reads YENEEA. CDR3 DNA: TGTGCCAGCAGCTTCCTCCCCCATGAGCAGTTCTTC. This codes for CASSFLPHEQFF.

The chain joins TRBV12-3 or TRBV12-4 to TRBJ1-1; D call uncertain. The CDR3 totals 12 residues. With 2 bases removed from V and 8 bases from J, the gap between germline ends came to 9 bases. CDR3 region: CASSLKGREAFF. DNA for the CDR3: TGTGCCAGCAGTTTAAAGGGCAGAGAAGCTTTCTTT.

This clone was counted only a few times. The chain employs TRBV7-9 and TRBJ2-1; 9 bases fit TRBD1. With V trimmed by 6 bases and J by 6 bases, 9 bases remained unmatched. This CDR3 is built from 15 residues. CDR1 is SEHNR and CDR2 is FQNEAQ in the germline V gene (reference sequence). The CDR3 spells CASRRAGQGINEQFF. As DNA, the CDR3 is TGTGCCAGCAGGCGGGCGGGACAGGGTATCAATGAGCAGTTCTTC.

DNA for the CDR3: TGTGCCAGCAGTAACACTAACACTGAAGCTTTCTTT. Encoded protein: CASSNTNTEAFF. The V and J genes are TRBV6-5 and TRBJ1-1, with unresolved D. Germline V lookup: CDR1 MNHEY, CDR2 SVGAGI. The CDR3 loop spans 12 amino acids. Between the trimmed V and J ends, which lost 5 bases and 2 bases, there was a span of 6 bases.

This sequence joins TRBV3-1 (or the pseudogene TRBV3-2) and TRBJ1-5; D ambiguous. CDR1 and CDR2 (germline): LGHDT, YNNKEL (reference sequence). The CDR3 sequence is 15 residues long. V lost 0 bases to trimming and J lost 2 bases, with 8 bases between them. The CDR3 region has the DNA TGTGCCAGCAGCCAAGAAGGTTCGGGCAATCAGCCCCAGCATTTT. It specifies CASSQEGSGNQPQHF.

The J gene is TRBJ2-2, the V gene TRBV3-1 (or the pseudogene TRBV3-2); D remains ambiguous. Germline V gene sequence: CDR1 LGHDT, CDR2 YNNKEL (reference sequence). The CDR3 spans 11 residues. The V gene lost 4 bases and the J gene lost 6 bases, with 3 bases spanning the gap. The CDR3 reads CASSRAGELFF. The CDR3 nucleotides are TGTGCCAGCAGCCGGGCCGGGGAGCTGTTTTTT.

This chain uses TRBV5-1 with TRBJ1-3; D is unclear. The CDR3 covers 15 residues. The V gene lost 0 bases and the J gene lost 2 bases, with 9 bases spanning the gap. From germline, CDR1 is SGHRS and CDR2 YFSETQ. The CDR3 region has the DNA TGCGCCAGCAGCTTGGCAGTAACGACTGGAAACACCATATATTTT. This sequence encodes CASSLAVTTGNTIYF.